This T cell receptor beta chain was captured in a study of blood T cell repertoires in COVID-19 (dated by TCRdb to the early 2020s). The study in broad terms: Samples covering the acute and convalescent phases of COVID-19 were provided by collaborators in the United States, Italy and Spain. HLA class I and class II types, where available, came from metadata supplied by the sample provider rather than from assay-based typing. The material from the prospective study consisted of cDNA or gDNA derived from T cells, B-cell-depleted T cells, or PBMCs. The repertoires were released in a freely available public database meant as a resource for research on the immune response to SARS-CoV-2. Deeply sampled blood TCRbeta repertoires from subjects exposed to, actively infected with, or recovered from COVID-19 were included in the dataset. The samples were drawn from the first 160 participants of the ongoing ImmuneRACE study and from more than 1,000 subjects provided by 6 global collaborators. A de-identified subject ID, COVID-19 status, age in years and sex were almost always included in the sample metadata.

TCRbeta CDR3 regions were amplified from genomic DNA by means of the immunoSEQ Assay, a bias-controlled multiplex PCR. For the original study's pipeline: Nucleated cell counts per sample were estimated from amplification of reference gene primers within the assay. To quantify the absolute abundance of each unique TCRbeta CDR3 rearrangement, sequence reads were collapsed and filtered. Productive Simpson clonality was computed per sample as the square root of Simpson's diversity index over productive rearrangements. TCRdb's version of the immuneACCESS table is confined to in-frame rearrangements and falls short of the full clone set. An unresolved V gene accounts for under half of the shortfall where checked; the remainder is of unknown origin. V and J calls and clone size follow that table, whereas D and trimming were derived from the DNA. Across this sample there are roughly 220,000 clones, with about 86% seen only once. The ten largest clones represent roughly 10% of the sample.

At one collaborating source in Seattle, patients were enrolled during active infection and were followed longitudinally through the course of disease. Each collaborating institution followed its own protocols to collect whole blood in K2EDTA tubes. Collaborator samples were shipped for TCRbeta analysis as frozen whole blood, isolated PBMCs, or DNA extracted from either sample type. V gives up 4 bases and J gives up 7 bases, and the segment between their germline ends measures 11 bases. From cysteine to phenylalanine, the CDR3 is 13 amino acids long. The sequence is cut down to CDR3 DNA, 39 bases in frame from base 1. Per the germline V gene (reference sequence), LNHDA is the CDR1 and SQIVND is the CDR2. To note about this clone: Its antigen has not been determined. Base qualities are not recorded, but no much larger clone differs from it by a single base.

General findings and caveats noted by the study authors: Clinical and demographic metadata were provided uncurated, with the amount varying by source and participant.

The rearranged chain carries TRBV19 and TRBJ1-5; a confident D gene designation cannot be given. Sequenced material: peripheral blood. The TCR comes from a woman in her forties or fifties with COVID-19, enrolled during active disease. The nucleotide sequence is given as TGTGCCAGTAGTACGACTCTACCGCAGCCCCAGCATTTT. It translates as CASSTTLPQPQHF.